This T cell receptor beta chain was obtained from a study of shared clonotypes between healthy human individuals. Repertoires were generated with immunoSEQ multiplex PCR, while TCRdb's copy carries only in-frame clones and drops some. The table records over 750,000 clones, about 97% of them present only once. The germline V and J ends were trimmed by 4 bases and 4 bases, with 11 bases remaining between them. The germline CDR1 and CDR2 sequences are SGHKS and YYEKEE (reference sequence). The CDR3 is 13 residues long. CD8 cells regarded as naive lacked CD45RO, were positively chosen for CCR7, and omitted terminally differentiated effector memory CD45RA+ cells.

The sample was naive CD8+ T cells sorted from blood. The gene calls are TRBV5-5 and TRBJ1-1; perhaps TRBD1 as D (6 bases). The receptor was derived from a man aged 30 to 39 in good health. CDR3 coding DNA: TGTGCCAGCAGCCCCGTCAGGGGCACTGAAGCTTTCTTT. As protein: CASSPVRGTEAFF.